This T cell receptor beta chain was sequenced for a study of shared T cell receptors in the human thymus. Germline lookup yields CDR1 SQVTM and CDR2 ANQGSEA. The CDR3 is 13 residues long. J gave up 5 bases and V 3 bases, and 4 bases lay outside the gene matches. Generated by immunoSEQ multiplex PCR, the TCRdb table keeps only in-frame clones and is missing some. Of 500,000 to 550,000 clones listed, approximately 80% are singletons. The same data also contributed to another study, on human thymus T cells. As that study records: A high degree of thymic repertoire overlap among unrelated individuals was reported in related research.

This clonotype originated in a boy under three years old with a congenital heart defect. V gene TRBV29-1 combines with J gene TRBJ2-3, with 8 bases lining up with TRBD1. Sequenced input: thymocytes. The CDR3 DNA reads TGCAGCGTTGAGGGACAGGAGGGAGATACGCAGTATTTT. It encodes CSVEGQEGDTQYF.